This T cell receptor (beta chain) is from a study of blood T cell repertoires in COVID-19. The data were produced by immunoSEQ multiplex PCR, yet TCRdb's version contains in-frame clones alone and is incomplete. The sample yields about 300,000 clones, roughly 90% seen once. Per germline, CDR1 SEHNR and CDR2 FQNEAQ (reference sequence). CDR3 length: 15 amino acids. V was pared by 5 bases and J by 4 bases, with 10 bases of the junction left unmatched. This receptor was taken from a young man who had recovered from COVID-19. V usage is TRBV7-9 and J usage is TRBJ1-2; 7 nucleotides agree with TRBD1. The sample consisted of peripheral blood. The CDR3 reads CASSLSTGATYGYTF. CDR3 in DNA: TGTGCCAGCAGCCTTTCAACAGGGGCTACCTATGGCTACACCTTC.